The next 25 T cell receptor beta chains were all read from a single sample in a study of T-cell memory formation after mild COVID-19. TCRdb used MiXCR to reprocess the 5' RACE reads, holding one entry per CDR3 protein. The data show around 310,000 distinct CDR3 sequences, under 25% seen once. Sequencing was performed on PBMCs or a T cell subset sorted from them (not recorded which). These receptors were collected from a man younger than 30 who had mild COVID-19 (a few samples of this study predate the infection). Cell type and time point are not known.

V usage is TRBV6-4 and J usage is TRBJ2-3; maybe TRBD2 (5 bases). Per the germline V gene, CDR1 is MRHNA and CDR2 is SNTAGT. V shed 4 bases and J shed 4 bases, with 12 bases lying between them. The CDR3 length is 14 residues. The CDR3 region is CASSGLRTPDTQYF. The CDR3 coding sequence is TGTGCCAGCAGTGGACTACGGACGCCAGATACGCAGTATTTT.

The J gene is TRBJ2-7, the V gene TRBV7-2, with D perhaps matching TRBD1 (6 bases). V lost 5 bases and J lost 4, with 12 bases in between. Germline assignment: CDR1 SGHTA and CDR2 FQGNSA. The CDR3 loop spans 13 amino acids. CDR3 in amino acids: CASSLWTDYEQYF. Here the CDR3 DNA reads TGTGCCAGCAGCCTCTGGACAGATTACGAGCAGTACTTC. Full variable domain (rest looked up from reference TRBV7-2 and TRBJ2-7): GAGVSQSPSNKVTEKGKDVELRCDPISGHTALYWYRQSLGQGLEFLIYFQGNSAPDKSGLPSDRFSAERTGGSVSTLTIQRTQQEDSAVYLCASSLWTDYEQYFGPGTRLTVT.

In its sample, this clonotype was seen many times. The chain recombines TRBV4-3 with TRBJ2-7; the D gene is possibly TRBD1 (5 bases). The V end was cut by 1 base, the J end by 7 bases, with 11 bases between. From germline, CDR1 is LGHNA and CDR2 YSLEER. The CDR3 spans 13 residues. The CDR3, as DNA: TGCGCCAGCAGCCAAGTTCAGGGTGGTGAGCAGTACGTC. It translates to CASSQVQGGEQYV.

This clonotype has only a few counts. The chain couples TRBV7-9 to TRBJ2-7; tentative D call: TRBD1 (6 bases). Between the trimmed V and J ends, which lost 2 bases and 6 bases, there was a span of 11 bases. Germline V CDR1 and CDR2: SEHNR, FQNEAQ (reference sequence). The CDR3 runs to 13 residues. In nucleotides, the CDR3 is TGTGCCAGCAGCTTAACAGGGACGGGCGAGCAGTACTTC. Protein product: CASSLTGTGEQYF.

The chain links TRBV25-1 to TRBJ2-5; 7 nucleotides agree with TRBD1. This CDR3 has 15 residues. Looked up from germline, CDR1 is MGHDK and CDR2 is SYGVNS. V lost 2 bases, J lost 5 bases, and 8 bases stayed unmatched. CDR3: CASSEERGLSETQYF. DNA of the CDR3: TGTGCCAGCAGTGAAGAAAGGGGGCTTTCGGAGACCCAGTACTTC.

This clonotype was detected a few times. This chain links TRBV7-9 with TRBJ2-3; D ambiguous. Per germline, CDR1 SEHNR and CDR2 FQNEAQ (reference sequence). The CDR3 has 13 residues. V was trimmed by 5 bases and J by 4 bases, leaving 10 bases between them. CDR3 nucleotides: TGTGCCAGCAGCGTAGGACGGCCAGATACGCAGTATTTT. Translated: CASSVGRPDTQYF.

This clonotype appeared many times. The chain links TRBV7-2 to TRBJ1-2; D gene ambiguous. CDR1 and CDR2 from the germline V gene are SGHTA and FQGNSA. Trimming left V 4 bases short and J 4 bases short, with 16 bases between. The length of the CDR3 is 15 residues. The CDR3 region has the DNA TGTGCCAGCAGCTCCTTCGTTACCGGCCCCTATGGCTACACCTTC. This sequence encodes CASSSFVTGPYGYTF. The variable domain in full, with the rest retrieved from reference TRBV7-2 and TRBJ1-2, is GAGVSQSPSNKVTEKGKDVELRCDPISGHTALYWYRQSLGQGLEFLIYFQGNSAPDKSGLPSDRFSAERTGGSVSTLTIQRTQQEDSAVYLCASSSFVTGPYGYTFGSGTRLTVV.

The chain couples TRBV6-2 or TRBV6-3 to TRBJ2-1, with D maybe TRBD1 (5 bases). This CDR3 is built from 14 residues. Germline CDR1 MNHEY, CDR2 SVGEGT. The V end lost 2 bases, the J end lost 9 bases, and 14 bases lay between the germline ends. CDR3 protein: CASSYRIRDTEQFF. CDR3 DNA sequence: TGTGCCAGCAGTTACCGTATCAGGGATACTGAGCAGTTCTTC.

This clonotype was picked up a small number of times. The J gene is TRBJ2-7, the V gene TRBV29-1, with 8 positions matching TRBD1. Looked up from germline, CDR1 is SQVTM and CDR2 is ANQGSEA. The V and J ends lost 5 bases and 6 bases, in that order; junction bases with no gene match: 6. The CDR3 runs 12 residues. CDR3 DNA: TGCAGCGTTTCGCCAGGGGGCTGCGAGCAGTACGTC. Protein sequence: CSVSPGGCEQYV.

This clonotype has at least ten counts. This rearrangement joins TRBV19 to TRBJ2-5; 14 bases map to TRBD2. Germline loops: CDR1 LNHDA, CDR2 SQIVND (reference sequence). V dropped 4 bases and J dropped 2; count of bases not matched to a gene: 6. CDR3 size: 17 residues. Written as DNA, the CDR3 is TGTGCCAGTAGTAGGGGACTAGCGGGGGCTATGCAAGAGACCCAGTACTTC. It is translated as CASSRGLAGAMQETQYF.

This clonotype was counted ten times or more. V usage is TRBV7-6 and J usage is TRBJ2-1, with D perhaps TRBD1 (6 bases). Per the germline V gene, CDR1 is SGHVS and CDR2 is FNYEAQ. Deletions cut 5 bases from V and 5 bases from J, with 13 bases between. The CDR3 is 14 residues long. The CDR3 protein is CASSKQGNHNEQFF. DNA for the CDR3: TGTGCCAGCAGCAAACAGGGCAACCACAATGAGCAGTTCTTC. The whole variable domain, remainder taken from reference TRBV7-6 and TRBJ2-1, is GAGVSQSPRYKVTKRGQDVALRCDPISGHVSLYWYRQALGQGPEFLTYFNYEAQQDKSGLPNDRFSAERPEGSISTLTIQRTEQRDSAMYRCASSKQGNHNEQFFGPGTRLTVL.

A few counts support this clonotype. The chain has TRBV7-2 and TRBJ1-1, with a possible D match to TRBD1 (5 bases). Germline V lookup: CDR1 SGHTA, CDR2 FQGNSA. The CDR3 totals 18 residues. V lost 1 base and J 2 bases, leaving 20 bases between the germline ends. The CDR3 sequence: CASSLGPQGRGGNTEAFF. CDR3 DNA sequence: TGTGCCAGCAGCTTAGGTCCCCAGGGACGTGGAGGCAACACTGAAGCTTTCTTT.

This rearrangement joins TRBV20-1 to TRBJ2-3, with TRBD2 matching over 10 bases. V was pared by 0 bases and J by 6 bases, with 6 bases of the junction left unmatched. CDR1 and CDR2 (germline): DFQATT, SNEGSKA (reference sequence). This CDR3 spans 15 amino acids. In DNA form, the CDR3 reads TGCAGTGCTAGAGATCCAGCGGGGGGGCCGGATACGCAGTATTTT. Amino acids: CSARDPAGGPDTQYF.

V gene TRBV7-2 combines with J gene TRBJ1-3; tentatively, D is TRBD1 (6 bases). There are 14 residues in the CDR3. V dropped 6 bases and J dropped 3 bases, with 12 bases sitting between them. Germline CDR1 and CDR2: SGHTA and FQGNSA. CDR3 residues: CASSSWTDGNTIYF. In nucleotides, the CDR3 is TGTGCCAGCAGTTCCTGGACAGATGGAAACACCATATATTTT.

This clonotype was seen a few times. The V and J genes are TRBV21-1 and TRBJ1-5; TRBD1 is the table's D call and was not checked against the DNA. TRBV21-1 constitutes a pseudogene. The CDR3 length is 16 residues. The CDR3 DNA reads as TGTGCCAGCAGCACTTCCGGGACAGGAGACAATCAGCCCCAGCATTTT. Amino acid sequence: CASSTSGTGDNQPQHF.

This sequence joins TRBV10-3 and TRBJ1-1, with D maybe TRBD1 (5 bases). The CDR3 covers 13 residues. Germline values: CDR1 ENHRY, CDR2 SYGVKD. CDR3 region: CVSRLQENTEAFF. For the CDR3, the DNA is TGTGTATCCCGTTTACAGGAGAACACTGAAGCTTTCTTT.

This sequence joins TRBV25-1 and TRBJ2-5; 11 bases map to TRBD1. Unmatched junction bases numbered 9, after V lost 4 bases and J lost 2 bases. This CDR3 is 17 amino acids long. From germline, CDR1 is MGHDK and CDR2 SYGVNS. This CDR3 is CASSGGQGATGQETQYF. The CDR3 DNA is TGTGCCAGCAGTGGTGGACAGGGGGCGACGGGTCAAGAGACCCAGTACTTC.

This clonotype was detected only a few times. The chain uses TRBV11-2 and TRBJ2-7, with 8 bases lining up with TRBD2. Per germline, CDR1 SGHAT and CDR2 FQNNGV. This CDR3 has 15 amino acids. With V trimmed by 1 base and J by 3 bases, 5 bases remained unmatched. The CDR3 here is CASSLVAGKGYEQYF. The CDR3 region has the DNA TGTGCCAGCAGCTTAGTAGCGGGGAAGGGCTACGAGCAGTACTTC.

J is TRBJ1-1 and V is TRBV11-2, with D perhaps matching TRBD1 (6 bases). The CDR3 runs 15 residues. Germline-derived CDR1 and CDR2 are SGHAT and FQNNGV. V lost 4 bases and J lost 0, with 12 bases in between. The CDR3 DNA reads as TGTGCCAGCAGCTCCGCAGGGGTTATGAACACTGAAGCTTTCTTT. Its translation: CASSSAGVMNTEAFF.

This clonotype was observed a few times. The V gene is TRBV7-2, the J gene TRBJ2-4; possibly TRBD1 for D (6 bases). V was shortened by 4 bases and J by 4 bases, with 17 bases between the two germline ends. The CDR3 is 16 amino acids. The germline V gene has CDR1 SGHTA and CDR2 FQGNSA. The CDR3 sequence is CASSSESHQGKNIQYF. The CDR3 DNA reads as TGTGCCAGCAGCTCTGAGAGTCACCAGGGGAAAAACATTCAGTACTTC.

This rearrangement joins TRBV12-3 or TRBV12-4 to TRBJ2-7; a weak D match, TRBD2 (6 bases). Trimming removed 6 bases from V and 0 bases from J, with 12 bases in between. This CDR3 has 14 residues. The CDR3 region has the DNA TGTGCCAGCAGCTTGACTAGGGACTCCTACGAGCAGTACTTC. Translated: CASSLTRDSYEQYF.

In its sample, this clonotype was seen a few times. V is TRBV20-1 and J is TRBJ1-3, with D unresolved. V was trimmed by 1 base and J by 4 bases, leaving 8 bases between them. The CDR3 is 13 residues long. CDR1 and CDR2 (germline): DFQATT, SNEGSKA (reference sequence). This CDR3 reads CSARVAGGNTIYF. As DNA, the CDR3 is TGCAGTGCTAGAGTCGCGGGGGGAAACACCATATATTTT.

This clonotype was counted a single time. The genes are TRBV3-1 and TRBJ2-3, with TRBD2 matching over 8 bases. The germline V gene has CDR1 LGHDT and CDR2 YNNKEL (reference sequence). V shed 1 base, J shed 12 bases, and the junction held 12 bases outside the gene matches. This CDR3 comprises 15 residues. CDR3 DNA: TGTGCCAGCAGCCAAGGAACACCAGCGGGAGATCTCCAGTATTTT. Encoded protein: CASSQGTPAGDLQYF.

This clonotype was observed at least ten times. This chain uses TRBV5-1 with TRBJ2-6; weak D call: TRBD1 (6 bases). Trimming removed 5 bases at V and 4 bases at J, with 13 bases between. CDR1 and CDR2 (germline): SGHRS, YFSETQ. This CDR3 is 15 amino acids long. In DNA form, the CDR3 reads TGCGCCAGCAGGGACAGTCCGTCAGGGGCCAACGTCCTGACTTTC. It yields the protein CASRDSPSGANVLTF. The full variable domain, rest sourced from reference TRBV5-1 and TRBJ2-6, is KAGVTQTPRYLIKTRGQQVTLSCSPISGHRSVSWYQQTPGQGLQFLFEYFSETQRNKGNFPGRFSGRQFSNSRSEMNVSTLELGDSALYLCASRDSPSGANVLTFGAGSRLTVL.

This sequence joins TRBV27 and TRBJ2-5; D may be TRBD1 (6 bases). This CDR3 contains 15 residues. The germline V gene encodes CDR1 MNHEY and CDR2 SMNVEV (reference sequence). V gave up 5 bases and J gave up 2 bases, with 15 bases separating them. CDR3 coding DNA: TGTGCCAGCAGTCCAGGGATAAGGGGGCAAGAGACCCAGTACTTC. Protein product: CASSPGIRGQETQYF.